This TCR beta chain was sequenced during a study of cytomegalovirus exposure and HLA in healthy donors. The wider study: It was reported in a later analysis that the 120 validation repertoires used the same platform as the roughly 700 first-cohort repertoires. Notes on the study in general: The classifier, whose performance was assessed in both the original and validation cohorts, reportedly diagnosed cytomegalovirus status with high specificity and sensitivity.

Repertoires were generated with immunoSEQ multiplex PCR, while TCRdb's copy carries only in-frame clones and drops some. This table has tens of thousands of clones, around 90% appearing once. Turning to this clone: Its antigen remains unidentified.

V lost 6 bases, J lost 4 bases, and 11 bases stayed unmatched. Germline V gene lookup returns CDR1 SGHRS and CDR2 YFSETQ. The CDR3 totals 15 residues. V usage is TRBV5-1 and J usage is TRBJ2-5; 8 bases map to TRBD1. The TCR was taken from a woman younger than 45 in good health and CMV-seronegative. Sequencing was done on a sample of PBMCs. The CDR3 reads CASTQGPTGGETQYF. The CDR3 region has the DNA TGCGCCAGCACACAGGGACCTACAGGGGGAGAGACCCAGTACTTC.